The next 24 T cell receptor beta chains were all read from a single sample in a study of Graves' ophthalmopathy and Graves' hyperthyroidism. RNA transcripts were the template, and TCR beta CDR3 regions were amplified from them. HTBI primers were employed in first-round RT-PCR, then a second-round multiplex PCR followed. A single record per CDR3 protein comes from TCRdb applying MiXCR to the multiplex PCR reads. The table has about 700,000 distinct CDR3 sequences, just over 40% seen once. Sequences were obtained from peripheral blood. These receptors all stem from an adult man with Graves' ophthalmopathy.

This clonotype was recorded many times. The chain is built from TRBV24-1 and TRBJ1-1, with D uncertain. This CDR3 is 11 amino acids long. With 7 bases removed from V and 3 bases from J, the gap between germline ends came to 5 bases. Germline V gene sequence: CDR1 KGHDR, CDR2 SFDVKD. As DNA, the CDR3 is TGTGCCACCAGGATGCACACTGAAGCTTTCTTT. Translating gives CATRMHTEAFF.

This clonotype was recorded at least ten times. The rearrangement links TRBV19 to TRBJ1-5; D gene unclear. CDR3 length: 16 residues. V dropped 5 bases and J dropped 0 bases, with 14 bases sitting between them. CDR1 LNHDA and CDR2 SQIVND come from the germline V gene (reference sequence). The CDR3 reads CASSAAFAGSNQPQHF. CDR3 nucleotide sequence: TGTGCCAGTAGTGCCGCGTTCGCGGGTAGCAATCAGCCCCAGCATTTT.

This chain links TRBV9 with TRBJ2-5, with D maybe TRBD2 (5 bases). The CDR3 totals 16 residues. Trimming took 0 bases from V and 2 from J, leaving 14 bases between them. Germline values: CDR1 SGDLS, CDR2 YYNGEE. The DNA for the CDR3 is TGTGCCAGCAGCGTAGGAGCGGCCATACCACAAGAGACCCAGTACTTC. Translation: CASSVGAAIPQETQYF. Drawing the rest from reference TRBV9 and TRBJ2-5, the complete variable domain is DSGVTQTPKHLITATGQRVTLRCSPRSGDLSVYWYQQSLDQGLQFLIQYYNGEERAKGNILERFSAQQFPDLHSELNLSSLELGDSALYFCASSVGAAIPQETQYFGPGTRLLVL.

In its sample, this clonotype was seen many times. The rearrangement uses TRBV11-2 and TRBJ1-1, with D unresolved. The CDR3 extends over 14 amino acids. Germline CDR1 is SGHAT and CDR2 is FQNNGV. With 7 bases removed from V and 1 base from J, the gap between germline ends came to 13 bases. The CDR3 DNA sequence: TGTGCCAGCACCTTCCTCGGAGGGAACACTGAAGCTTTCTTT. Translated: CASTFLGGNTEAFF.

The chain combines TRBV29-1 with TRBJ1-5; maybe TRBD1 (5 bases). This CDR3 region has 12 residues. V lost 6 bases, J lost 14 bases, and 20 bases lay in between. CDR1 and CDR2 (germline): SQVTM, ANQGSEA. Written as DNA, the CDR3 is TGCAGCGTCGGGGGAGCGGATCACTACGAGCATTTT. Amino acid sequence: CSVGGADHYEHF. Full variable domain (outside the CDR3, taken from reference TRBV29-1 and TRBJ1-5): SAVISQKPSRDICQRGTSLTIQCQVDSQVTMMFWYRQQPGQSLTLIATANQGSEATYESGFVIDKFPISRPNLTFSTLTVSNMSPEDSSIYLCSVGGADHYEHFGDGTRLSIL.

This clonotype was detected many times. The chain couples TRBV18 to TRBJ1-4; 7 nucleotides agree with TRBD1. Germline V lookup: CDR1 KGHSH, CDR2 LQKENI. Trimming took 0 bases from V and 8 from J; bases not matched to a gene: 6. The CDR3 is 15 residues long. The CDR3 region is CASSPPNDRDEKLFF. CDR3 nucleotides: TGTGCCAGCTCACCACCGAACGACAGGGACGAAAAACTGTTTTTT.

The chain recombines TRBV19 with TRBJ1-5; a weak D match, TRBD1 (5 bases). Germline lookup yields CDR1 LNHDA and CDR2 SQIVND (reference sequence). V was shortened by 7 bases and J by 2 bases, with 12 bases between the two germline ends. The CDR3 loop spans 14 amino acids. This CDR3 is CASIEGPGNQPQHF. CDR3 in DNA: TGTGCCAGTATCGAGGGGCCTGGCAATCAGCCCCAGCATTTT.

This clonotype was picked up many times. The chain joins TRBV10-3 to TRBJ2-3; 9 nucleotides match TRBD2. Germline CDR1 is ENHRY and CDR2 is SYGVKD. V trimming: 2 bases; J trimming: 6 bases; junction bases outside the gene matches: 6. The CDR3 runs 15 residues. The CDR3 region is CAISETGLASDTQYF. The CDR3 nucleotides are TGTGCCATCAGTGAGACCGGACTAGCGAGTGATACGCAGTATTTT.

This rearrangement joins TRBV10-3 to TRBJ2-5; 13 nucleotides align to TRBD2. The CDR3 extends over 14 amino acids. From germline, CDR1 is ENHRY and CDR2 SYGVKD. The ends lost 6 bases at V and 12 bases at J; junction bases unmatched: 10. This chain's CDR3 is CAISGLAGVGLEYF. In DNA form, the CDR3 reads TGTGCCATCAGCGGACTAGCGGGAGTTGGTCTAGAGTACTTC.

This clonotype was seen a handful of times. This may come from a read error, since a much larger clone is one base off. This rearrangement joins TRBV2 to TRBJ2-5; D is ambiguous. Germline loops: CDR1 SNHLY, CDR2 FYNNEI. With 11 bases removed from V and 5 bases from J, the gap between germline ends came to 12 bases. CDR3 length: 11 residues. CDR3 protein: CAVQGWETQYF. The DNA of the CDR3 is TGTGCCGTTCAAGGGTGGGAGACCCAGTACTTC.

This rearrangement joins TRBV7-4 to TRBJ1-1, with TRBD1 as a possible D gene (5 bases). V lost 3 bases to trimming and J lost 1 base, with 12 bases between them. The CDR3 sequence is 15 residues long. Germline CDR1 and CDR2: SGHVT and SQSDAQ. The CDR3 region has the DNA TGTGCCAGCAGCTTGAGGGGAGGACGGAACACTGAAGCTTTCTTT. Translated: CASSLRGGRNTEAFF.

The table lists this clonotype with many counts. The chain is built from TRBV7-3 and TRBJ2-7; 9 nucleotides align to TRBD2. With 5 bases clipped from V and 6 bases from J, the junction kept 11 bases outside the gene matches. Germline V gene sequence: CDR1 SGHTA, CDR2 FQGTGA. This CDR3 comprises 15 residues. This CDR3 reads CASSPHAGGPGEQYF. As DNA, the CDR3 is TGTGCCAGCAGCCCCCACGCGGGAGGGCCCGGCGAGCAGTACTTC.

This clonotype was picked up a small number of times. The chain employs TRBV12-3 or TRBV12-4 and TRBJ1-1, with TRBD1 identical over 9 bases. CDR3 length: 18 residues. The ends lost 5 bases at V and 0 bases at J; junction bases unmatched: 13. The CDR3 DNA sequence: TGTGCCAGCAGTAAATTATCCCGGGACAGGGATTTGAACACTGAAGCTTTCTTT. This sequence encodes CASSKLSRDRDLNTEAFF.

This clonotype was seen repeatedly, ten times or more. This sequence joins TRBV14 and TRBJ1-6; D not resolved. The germline V gene has CDR1 SGHDN and CDR2 FVKESK. V was trimmed by 1 base and J by 8 bases, leaving 12 bases between them. The CDR3 totals 15 residues. CDR3 bases: TGTGCCAGCAGCCAAGCCCCTCGGGATGATTCACCCCTCCACTTT. This encodes CASSQAPRDDSPLHF.

V and J are TRBV5-8 and TRBJ1-1; the D is unclear. Trimming pared 0 bases from V and 5 bases from J, leaving 8 bases between. There are 13 residues in the CDR3. Per germline, CDR1 SGHTS and CDR2 YDEGEE. CDR3 amino acids: CASSLVGTTEAFF. CDR3 in DNA: TGTGCCAGCAGCTTGGTGGGAACAACTGAAGCTTTCTTT.

Ten or more counts support this clonotype. The chain uses TRBV5-7 and TRBJ1-1, with D uncertain. TRBV5-7 is sorted into the ORF group, with uncertain function. The CDR3 extends over 15 amino acids. V dropped 4 bases and J dropped 4 bases, with 17 bases sitting between them. CDR3 sequence reads: CASSPCWYCGTEAFF. The DNA of the CDR3 is TGTGCCAGCAGCCCCTGCTGGTATTGTGGCACTGAAGCTTTCTTT.

This clonotype was seen repeatedly, ten times or more. The chain employs TRBV7-6 and TRBJ2-7; tentative D call: TRBD1 (5 bases). The V gene's germline CDR1 is SGHVS and CDR2 FNYEAQ. V was clipped by 5 bases and J by 4 bases, with 15 bases between them. This CDR3 contains 14 residues. CDR3: CASSPGHNTYEQYF. In DNA, the CDR3 is TGTGCCAGCAGCCCAGGACACAATACGTACGAGCAGTACTTC.

The chain combines TRBV9 with TRBJ1-6; D gene ambiguous. CDR1 is SGDLS and CDR2 is YYNGEE in the germline V gene. The V end lost 6 bases, the J end lost 1 base, and 11 bases lay between the germline ends. The CDR3 has 15 amino acids. The CDR3 sequence: CASKGQWSYNSPLHF. The DNA for the CDR3 is TGTGCCAGCAAAGGTCAATGGTCCTATAATTCACCCCTCCACTTT.

This clonotype has a count of ten or more. The J gene is TRBJ1-5, the V gene TRBV12-3 or TRBV12-4, with D maybe TRBD1 (5 bases). The CDR3 sequence is 14 residues long. V was cut by 6 bases and J by 0 bases, with 9 bases left in between. The CDR3 DNA follows: TGTGCCAGCAGGTCCGACAGTAGCAATCAGCCCCAGCATTTT. Translating it yields CASRSDSSNQPQHF.

This clonotype was seen many times. The chain uses TRBV5-4 and TRBJ2-7, with D hard to call. V was cut by 1 base and J by 1 base, with 6 bases left in between. The CDR3 length is 13 residues. Germline CDR1 is SGHNT and CDR2 is YYREEE (reference sequence). CDR3 loop: CASSLLGSYEQYF. In DNA form, the CDR3 reads TGTGCCAGCAGCTTGTTAGGGTCCTACGAGCAGTACTTC.

Note on this clonotype: The junction and the germline gene differ at one end; a read error may be behind it. V usage is TRBV24-1 and J usage is TRBJ1-4, with TRBD1 matching over 9 bases. The germline CDR1 and CDR2 sequences are KGHDR and SFDVKD. This CDR3 spans 10 amino acids. The CDR3 DNA is TGTGCCACCAGTGATGCGGGACAGGGTTTT. Its translation is CATSDAGQGF.

This clonotype was seen once. The chain carries TRBV5-1 and TRBJ1-3; tentatively, D is TRBD1 (5 bases). CDR3 length equals 19 residues. Germline V gene data show CDR1 as SGHRS and CDR2 as YFSETQ. Trimming left V 4 bases short and J 1 base short, with 24 bases between. Here the CDR3 reads CASSTYRWGRKTSGNTIYF. CDR3 coding DNA: TGCGCCAGCAGCACTTATCGTTGGGGACGGAAGACTTCTGGAAACACCATATATTTT.

This clonotype was found many times. The rearrangement joins TRBV19 to TRBJ2-6; D is possibly TRBD1 or TRBD2 (5 bases each). V was pared by 4 bases and J by 0 bases, with 10 bases between. Germline CDR1 and CDR2: LNHDA and SQIVND (reference sequence). The length of the CDR3 is 16 residues. CDR3 in amino acids: CASSRGRLSGANVLTF. The CDR3 DNA reads as TGTGCCAGTAGTAGGGGACGGCTCTCTGGGGCCAACGTCCTGACTTTC.

The table lists this clonotype with many counts. The rearrangement joins TRBV7-8 to TRBJ1-1; D is uncertain. The germline CDR1 and CDR2 sequences are SGHVS and FQNEAQ. With 5 bases removed from V and 1 base from J, the gap between germline ends came to 11 bases. This CDR3 spans 14 amino acids. CDR3 bases: TGTGCCAGCAGCCCAGACCGCAGGAACACTGAAGCTTTCTTT. This encodes CASSPDRRNTEAFF.